This T cell receptor beta chain was documented in a study of cytomegalovirus exposure and HLA in healthy donors. Whole-study results and caveats: Per published accounts, TCR beta sequences correctly predicted the HLA-A and HLA-B alleles of most subjects. The classifier, whose performance was assessed in both the original and validation cohorts, reportedly diagnosed cytomegalovirus status with high specificity and sensitivity.

PCR used 60 Vbeta primers and 13 Jbeta primers. Clones were sequenced by immunoSEQ multiplex PCR, and TCRdb holds only the in-frame ones, with some missing. The listing records approximately 79,000 clones. Germline trimming cut 6 bases from V and 6 bases from J; bases unmatched to any gene: 9. The CDR3 is 15 residues long. The germline gives CDR1 LNHDA, CDR2 SQIVND (reference sequence). Points on this clone: Its specificity is not known.

Sequences were obtained from PBMCs. This sequence originates from a boy aged 5-17 years in good health and CMV-seronegative. This chain uses TRBV19 with TRBJ1-5; the match to TRBD1 covers 9 bases. CDR3 in DNA: TGTGCCAGTAGAGCTACAGGGGGCTCAACTCAGCCCCAGCATTTT. Its translation: CASRATGGSTQPQHF.